Listed here are 11 T cell receptor beta chains from one sample, sequenced in a study of sequential checkpoint blockade in melanoma. Method: immunoSEQ multiplex PCR; TCRdb's copy keeps in-frame clones and lacks some. Found here are 15,000 to 20,000 clones, around 70% of them singletons; the top ten hold roughly 5%. The treatment denotes: randomized to nivolumab then ipilimumab (arm A) or the reverse (arm B). This specimen was tumor tissue (inferred from file names), taken from a patient given nivolumab and ipilimumab in sequence. These receptor sequences come from a human donor with melanoma.

V and J are TRBV19 and TRBJ2-5; 8 bases map to TRBD2. V lost 5 bases and J lost 2; bases outside the gene matches: 10. The CDR3 runs 16 residues. Germline V gives CDR1 LNHDA, CDR2 SQIVND (reference sequence). The CDR3 sequence: CASSPGVAGPQETQYF. CDR3 bases: TGTGCCAGTAGTCCTGGGGTAGCGGGGCCTCAAGAGACCCAGTACTTC.

The chain uses TRBV18 and TRBJ2-3; tentatively, D is TRBD2 (6 bases). This CDR3 comprises 15 residues. Per the germline V gene, CDR1 is KGHSH and CDR2 is LQKENI. With 6 bases removed from V and 6 bases from J, the gap between germline ends came to 19 bases. CDR3 sequence: CASSQDSIAGDTQYF. The CDR3 DNA sequence: TGTGCCAGCTCTCAGGACTCAATCGCGGGGGATACGCAGTATTTT.

The genes are TRBV6-8 and TRBJ1-2; 10 bases are a match to TRBD1. Germline CDR1 and CDR2: MNHGY and SAAAGT. The V and J ends lost 2 bases and 2 bases, in that order; junction bases with no gene match: 8. This CDR3 spans 17 amino acids. CDR3 nucleotides: TGTGCCAGCAGTTACCTCGGGACAGGGGCGCTCAACTATGGCTACACCTTC. Translation gives CASSYLGTGALNYGYTF.

This chain connects TRBV30 to TRBJ1-5; maybe TRBD1 (6 bases). V was cut by 2 bases and J by 1 base, with 18 bases left in between. This CDR3 has 17 amino acids. Germline loops: CDR1 GTSNPN, CDR2 SVGIG (reference sequence). The DNA for the CDR3 is TGTGCCTGGAGTCTCAGGGGCTCGGAGGGAAGCAATCAGCCCCAGCATTTT. It encodes CAWSLRGSEGSNQPQHF.

This sequence joins TRBV30 and TRBJ1-1; perhaps TRBD1 as D (5 bases). Germline CDR1 and CDR2: GTSNPN and SVGIG (reference sequence). The V and J ends lost 1 base and 1 base respectively, with 10 bases between them. This CDR3 comprises 14 residues. The CDR3 is CAWSGGLRNTEAFF. The CDR3 region has the DNA TGTGCCTGGAGTGGGGGACTGAGGAACACTGAAGCTTTCTTT.

This clone was observed a single time. The rearrangement links TRBV11-3 to TRBJ2-3; either TRBD1 or TRBD2 may supply D (5 bases each). The germline CDR1 and CDR2 sequences are SGHNT and YENEEA. This CDR3 has 14 residues. The ends were cut back, 5 bases at V and 3 bases at J, with 12 bases in the middle. The CDR3 DNA is TGTGCCAGCAGCAACCTCTGGGGGACAGATACGCAGTATTTT. Translation: CASSNLWGTDTQYF.

The rearrangement uses TRBV2 and TRBJ2-3; no reliable D call. The CDR3 extends over 14 amino acids. Trimming removed 3 bases from V and 0 bases from J, with 7 bases in between. CDR1 and CDR2 (germline): SNHLY, FYNNEI. The CDR3 sequence is CASSEGPSTDTQYF. DNA of the CDR3: TGTGCCAGCAGTGAGGGTCCGAGCACAGATACGCAGTATTTT.

The chain joins TRBV28 to TRBJ2-5; D remains ambiguous. Trimming took off 4 bases at V and 5 bases at J, with 8 bases between the two ends. CDR1 MDHEN and CDR2 SYDVKM come from the germline V gene. The CDR3 totals 12 residues. The CDR3 region is CASSYSKETQYF. The CDR3 nucleotides are TGTGCCAGCAGTTACTCGAAGGAGACCCAGTACTTC. Full variable domain (missing parts from reference TRBV28 and TRBJ2-5): DVKVTQSSRYLVKRTGEKVFLECVQDMDHENMFWYRQDPGLGLRLIYFSYDVKMKEKGDIPEGYSVSREKKERFSLILESASTNQTSMYLCASSYSKETQYFGPGTRLLVL.

This clone was seen a handful of times. The chain combines TRBV6-8 with TRBJ1-2; D call uncertain. The CDR3 is made up of 16 amino acids. Germline loops: CDR1 MNHGY, CDR2 SAAAGT. The germline V and J ends were trimmed by 0 bases and 5 bases, with 16 bases remaining between them. The CDR3 reads CASSYSSGENRYGYTF. CDR3 nucleotides: TGTGCCAGCAGTTACTCGTCTGGGGAAAATCGGTATGGCTACACCTTC.

The chain recombines TRBV19 with TRBJ2-2; no reliable D call. The CDR3 is 15 amino acids. V gave up 5 bases and J gave up 5 bases, with 15 bases separating them. Germline V gene data show CDR1 as LNHDA and CDR2 as SQIVND (reference sequence). Written as DNA, the CDR3 is TGTGCCAGTAGTGCCCTCCCCGATGGGACCGGGGAGCTGTTTTTT. Translated: CASSALPDGTGELFF.

The chain joins TRBV30 to TRBJ1-5; D ambiguous. V lost 3 bases and J 1 base, leaving 7 bases between the germline ends. Germline-derived CDR1 and CDR2 are GTSNPN and SVGIG (reference sequence). This CDR3 is built from 13 residues. For the CDR3, the DNA is TGTGCCTGGAGGGCTTCAAGCAATCAGCCCCAGCATTTT. It translates to CAWRASSNQPQHF.